This note documents a single T cell receptor beta chain sequence. There is no known antigen for this receptor. No per-base quality is available; no much larger clone lies one base away. The sample belongs to a study of cytomegalovirus exposure and HLA in healthy donors listed by TCRdb under 2017. The study in broad terms: An earlier analysis of some 600 of the donors reported approximately 260 Gb of sequence data and 95 million to 130 million unique TCR beta sequences obtained from around 190 million T cells. Both class I and class II loci were covered by HLA typing, at four-digit resolution. Every discovery cohort repertoire had been produced on one sequencing platform. To predict cytomegalovirus infection status, the study combined high-throughput TCR immunosequencing, statistical association of individual TCRs with disease status, and machine learning. The study was designed to test whether signatures of past pathogen exposure could be identified by cataloging public T cell receptors. The number of typed donors differed by locus: 629-630 for A, B, C, DRB1 and DQB1; approximately 520 for DQA1; some 590 for DPA1; and roughly 470 for DPB1. Around 330 gigabases of sequencing data and tens of millions of unique TCR sequences made up an early release that covered some 640 HLA-typed donors. Of the roughly 410 genotyped donors, less than 85% were placed in the genetic ancestry cluster associated with self-reported Caucasian donors. In the later analysis, no new phenotypic data were used to find candidate immune exposures; instead, reliance was placed on TCR beta sequences and their occurrence across donors. In an earlier analysis of 550 to 700 of the donors, high-throughput TCR beta sequencing was used to judge whether each TCR beta V gene segment behaved as functional or pseudogenic. Because of strong linkage in the cohort, 4 to 6 DR-DQ haplotypes were treated as single units for association and clustering. Donor age, sex, ethnicity and CMV serostatus were collected together with the repertoire data. A later genetic analysis took genome-wide SNP genotypes for about 55% of the 666 donors and used that subset as a discovery cohort. To study patterns of TCR occurrence, a later analysis re-analyzed previously published TCR beta repertoires from several hundred donors and added high-resolution HLA genotyping. The study used immunosequencing to profile the T cell repertoires of around 600 subjects and linked those repertoires to cytomegalovirus serostatus. A separate validation cohort of about 110 different subjects was used in addition to the roughly 670-subject first cohort. Among roughly 400 genotyped donors of the cohort, an average of roughly 230,000 unique TCR beta nucleotide sequences was sequenced per donor, of which 15% to 20% were non-productive. The paper as a whole reports these results and caveats: In a later analysis, the rate of TCR association differed among HLA loci, with DRB1 alleles having the most associated TCRs and HLA-C alleles having the fewest. About 15 rarely observed V segments, including chromosome 9 orphons, were excluded from the earlier analysis of about 500 of the donors because counts were too low. Because some donors lacked HLA typing at each locus, the association tests relied only on the typed subset. CMV serostatus was the only immune exposure information available for the cohort. A cluster of highly shared sequence variants was judged likely to represent a technical artifact of the sequencing pipeline. While some public TCRs were present in many individuals, most TCR sequences turned up only very rarely across donors. A later analysis found that most CMV-associated TCR beta chains appeared HLA-restricted, with HLA associations seemingly driven largely by CMV exposure. Presence/absence analyses assumed roughly uniform sequencing depth across donors, an assumption that may not hold. In a later analysis, HLA-associated TCR beta chains showed more clonal expansion and lower generation probabilities than non-associated chains that were equally common. Because the 87-base-pair reads could not distinguish some IMGT-functional V segments, including TRBV6-2 and TRBV6-3, those segments were excluded. In a later analysis, several top co-occurrence clusters were reported to appear linked to parvovirus B19, influenza, CMV and Epstein-Barr virus. An association between a missense DCLRE1C variant and V-gene and J-gene trimming of TCR beta chains was found in a later genetic analysis and replicated in an independent cohort. Compared with the roughly 700-donor mean, donors in an Asian-associated ancestry cluster had fewer N-insertions in productive TCRs, according to a later genetic analysis. Broadly in line with IMGT annotations, most TCR beta V segments showed up in productive rearrangements about 87% or about 30% of the time in an earlier analysis of roughly 590 of the donors. The study gave a list of 150 to 200 TCR beta chains associated with cytomegalovirus. Correlated functional status among segregating V segments might be attributable to linkage disequilibrium, but an unknown experimental factor could not be ruled out. A further reported finding was that TCR beta sequences accurately predicted the HLA-A and HLA-B alleles for most subjects in the first cohort. The cohort was sequenced for TCR beta chains only, and without alpha or paired-chain data the features that could be detected were limited. When HLA alleles, especially DR and DQ, strongly co-occurred, TCR associations were difficult to assign to individual alleles. A few of the identified cytomegalovirus-associated TCR beta chains were confirmed in vitro to be specific for cytomegalovirus antigens. The authors suggested that the approach could potentially be generalized to other disease states and immunological phenotypes. The classifier was reported to diagnose cytomegalovirus status with high specificity and sensitivity in both the original and validation cohorts. A later analysis associated roughly 17,000 TCR beta sequences with specific HLA alleles at a false discovery rate of 0.05.

The trim is 7 bases for V and 5 bases for J, with a gap of 15 bases between the germline ends. The CDR3, cysteine through phenylalanine, is 14 amino acids long. Only the CDR3 DNA is retained, 42 bases long and in frame from the first base. CDR1 and CDR2 are drawn from the germline V gene (reference sequence): MNHNY, SVGAGI. The library was obtained by the immunoSEQ multiplex PCR assay. A mixture of 60 forward primers for TCR Vbeta segments and 13 reverse primers for TCR Jbeta segments was used in the multiplex PCR. Amplification of the CDR3 region of rearranged TCR beta genes was performed with a multiplex PCR assay on genomic DNA. The Illumina HiSeq System was used to sequence the amplified TCR beta libraries as 87-base-pair reads. The study's processing was this. A later analysis counted approximately 74 million unique TCR beta chains across the 550 to 800 repertoires, and around 9.9 million of these chains were shared by at least two donors. A nearest-neighbor algorithm error-corrected the raw reads and collapsed the reads into unique sequences, merging closely related sequences to remove PCR and sequencing errors. To assign V, D and J gene segments, CDR3 sequences were aligned to IMGT reference sequences. For a sequence to be retained, at least a six-nucleotide match to both a V gene segment and a J gene segment was required. Rearrangements were called productive when the CDR3 lacked stop codons and stayed in frame with V and J; all others were non-productive. CDR3 was defined according to IMGT convention as the region running from the second conserved V-encoded cysteine to the conserved J-encoded phenylalanine. The earlier analysis of some 550 of the donors excluded any sequence lacking an unambiguous match to a single V gene segment. In an earlier analysis of a few hundred of the donors, V segments were called functional above 56.7% productive rearrangements and were called segregating when the between-donor standard deviation exceeded 5%. To diagnose cytomegalovirus status from the catalog of TCR beta chain sequences, a statistical classification framework was built. V and J gene assignment, in a later analysis, came from comparing TCR nucleotide sequences with IMGT/GENE-DB human TR gene sequences. The TCRdist pipeline was used in a later analysis to assign CDR3 sequences and most-parsimonious VDJ recombination scenarios. In a later analysis, each TCR beta chain was defined by its CDR3 amino acid sequence together with its V-gene family, and reads without a unique V-gene family were excluded. As a way to deal with suspected cross-contamination and a sequencing artifact, a later analysis dropped 592 nucleotide sequences that were highly shared and had low generation probability. In a later analysis, a clonal expansion index was calculated for each public chain from normalized within-repertoire ranks of inferred template counts. Generation probabilities in a later analysis came from a VDJ recombination model fitted to out-of-frame rearrangements, and those results were checked against IGoR. In a later analysis, hypergeometric tests were used to score TCR-TCR, TCR-HLA and TCR-CMV co-occurrence, with a repertoire-size bias correction applied to TCR pairs. To estimate false discovery rates, a later analysis permuted the HLA or CMV assignments 20 times. In a later analysis, co-occurring TCRs were grouped with DBSCAN, and TCRdist sequence similarity was added when clustering was performed within HLA-allele-positive subsets. For co-occurrence clustering, repertoires with fewer than 30,000 or more than 120,000 public chains were excluded, along with five repertoires with anomalous nucleotide sharing. TCRdb limited this immuneACCESS table to in-frame rearrangements with V and J called. A share of clones is missing; checked studies link under half to unresolved V genes, and the rest is unexplained. V, J and clone size are those of that table, while D and trimming were read from the DNA. The sample has around 58,000 clones on record, 77% of them singletons. The ten largest clonotypes hold around 2.5% of the sample.

The cohort comprised some 680 healthy bone marrow donors. At the time of sampling, every cohort member was nominally healthy, though immune exposures that went unrecorded were likely present. The donor tested CMV seronegative and was one of the 352 seronegative cohort members. A peripheral blood sample was collected from each donor, and TCR beta sequencing was performed on peripheral blood mononuclear cells. The Qiagen DNeasy Blood Extraction Kit was used to extract genomic DNA from the blood cell samples. The chain couples TRBV6-6 to TRBJ2-1; perhaps TRBD1 is the D gene, with 5 bases matching. This receptor was obtained from a female donor in good health and CMV-seronegative. Specimen: PBMCs. The CDR3 region: CASNPAGPHNEQFF. The DNA is as follows: TGTGCCAGCAACCCCGCAGGGCCCCACAATGAGCAGTTCTTC.